The source of this T cell receptor (beta chain) is a study of molecular identifiers for immune sequencing clone quantification. Findings and caveats of the study: Clonotypes topping 20 RNA copies carried over 98% of effector molecules but under 1% of naive ones. Highly expanded clone sizes could be underestimated by identical TCR molecules sharing a barcode.

V dropped 3 bases and J dropped 2; count of bases not matched to a gene: 10. Germline loops: CDR1 SEHNR, CDR2 FQNEAQ (reference sequence). The CDR3 length is 17 residues. TCRdb re-called the PCR reads with MiXCR, one entry per CDR3 protein. This sample has some 590,000 distinct CDR3 sequences; 25% occur once, and the top ten carry 0.78%. Libraries of naive CD8 cells were prepared from approximately 20,000 to 1,000,000 sorted cells using 10%, 30% or 50% RNA. A CD8+CD4-CCR7+CD45RA+ phenotype served as the sorting definition for naive CD8 T cells. The table lists this clonotype with a few counts. Its antigen is currently unknown.

The sequence was collected from a human donor in good health. Some libraries in this study had Jurkat cell RNA spiked in. V gene TRBV7-9 combines with J gene TRBJ2-5; 9 bases are a match to TRBD2. Material: naive CD8+ T cells from blood, with Jurkat cell RNA spiked in. Subset indicated: FACS-sorted CD8+CD4-CCR7+CD45RA+ naive T cells. The CDR3 nucleotides read TGTGCCAGCAGCTTTGGAGCGGGGGGACAAAGACAAGAGACCCAGTACTTC. Translation: CASSFGAGGQRQETQYF. The full variable domain, its missing parts supplied by reference TRBV7-9 and TRBJ2-5, is DTGVSQNPRHKITKRGQNVTFRCDPISEHNRLYWYRQTLGQGPEFLTYFQNEAQLEKSRLLSDRFSAERPKGSFSTLEIQRTEQGDSAMYLCASSFGAGGQRQETQYFGPGTRLLVL.